Included here is one T cell receptor (beta chain) sequence, with context. The source of the sample is a study of PD-1 blockade in classical Hodgkin lymphoma. Profiling relied on immunoSEQ multiplex PCR, and the TCRdb table lists in-frame clones only, not all of them. The sample contains 30,000 to 40,000 clones, about 89% of which appear only once. Germline trimming cut 2 bases from V and 4 bases from J; bases unmatched to any gene: 9. The CDR3 totals 17 residues. Germline-derived CDR1 and CDR2 are LGHNA and YNFKEQ. Time point in this sample: newly diagnosed, previously untreated cHL patient sample. Negative magnetic selection isolated CD4+ T cells from thawed PBMCs.

The sample was CD4+ T cells from blood. The TCR comes from a human donor with classical Hodgkin lymphoma. The rearrangement links TRBV4-2 to TRBJ2-2, with 8 nucleotides matching TRBD1. The CDR3 bases are TGTGCCAGCAGCCAAAGGGCCAGGGGGCGAGGCACCGGGGAGCTGTTTTTT. Translated: CASSQRARGRGTGELFF.